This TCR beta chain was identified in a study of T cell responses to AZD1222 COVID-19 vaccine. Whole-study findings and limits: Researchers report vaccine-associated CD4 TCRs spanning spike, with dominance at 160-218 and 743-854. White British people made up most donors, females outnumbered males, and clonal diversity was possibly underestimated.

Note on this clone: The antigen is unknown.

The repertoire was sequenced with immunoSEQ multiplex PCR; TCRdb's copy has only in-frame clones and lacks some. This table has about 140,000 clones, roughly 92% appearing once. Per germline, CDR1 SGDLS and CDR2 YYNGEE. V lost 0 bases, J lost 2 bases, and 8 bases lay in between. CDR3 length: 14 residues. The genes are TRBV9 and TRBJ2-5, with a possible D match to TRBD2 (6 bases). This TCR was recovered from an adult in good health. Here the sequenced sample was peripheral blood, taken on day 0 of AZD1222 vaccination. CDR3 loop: CASSVGEVQETQYF. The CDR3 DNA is TGTGCCAGCAGCGTAGGGGAGGTTCAAGAGACCCAGTACTTC.